This T cell receptor (beta chain) was identified during a study of human T cells and chemical hapten exposure. TCRdb reprocessed the RACE reads via MiXCR and lists one record per CDR3 protein. This repertoire shows roughly 50,000 distinct CDR3 sequences, approximately 9.9% found once; its top ten account for 15% to 20%. Time point described: patch test 3, about 24 weeks after DPC sensitization. Treatment indicated: therapeutic diphenylcyclopropenone sensitization with weekly scalp DPC. Deletions cut 1 base from V and 5 bases from J, with 14 bases between. Germline values: CDR1 DFQATT, CDR2 SNEGSKA (reference sequence). The CDR3 is 15 residues long.

The sample was whole blood, taken in connection with sensitization to the hapten diphenylcyclopropenone (DPC). The chain uses TRBV20-1 and TRBJ2-2; a possible D gene is TRBD1 (6 bases). The TCR sequence derives from a woman in her thirties or forties with alopecia areata. Some clones in this sample may be carry-over from other donors' samples. The CDR3 DNA follows: TGCAGTGCTAGAGGACAGGCTGGACGGACCGGGGAGCTGTTTTTT. Translation gives CSARGQAGRTGELFF.